This T cell receptor (beta chain) was sequenced in a study of cytomegalovirus exposure and HLA in healthy donors. The V segment lost 6 bases and the J segment 1 base; nucleotides outside the gene matches: 4. Per the germline V gene, CDR1 is MNHNS and CDR2 is SASEGT. The length of the CDR3 is 14 residues. PCR used 60 Vbeta primers and 13 Jbeta primers. TCRdb's table, derived via immunoSEQ multiplex PCR, lists solely in-frame clones and lacks some. The sample consists of nearly 110,000 clones, approximately 70% of them appearing once. The sample taken for sequencing was PBMCs. The TCR sequence derives from a boy between 5 and 17 years old in good health and CMV-seronegative. This rearrangement joins TRBV6-1 to TRBJ2-3, with 7 nucleotides matching TRBD2. This CDR3 is CASSGLVRTDTQYF. The CDR3 DNA sequence: TGTGCCAGCAGCGGACTAGTACGCACAGATACGCAGTATTTT.